The following is a T cell receptor beta chain sequence with its context. CDR1 and CDR2 from the germline V gene are SGDLS and YYNGEE. The V and J ends lost 0 bases and 5 bases, in that order; junction bases with no gene match: 3. The CDR3 totals 15 residues. In the study's own analysis: Reference gene primer amplification gave nucleated cell count estimates. Clones were sequenced by immunoSEQ multiplex PCR, and TCRdb holds only the in-frame ones, with some missing. The V and J calls and clone size were taken over from that table, and D and trimming were inferred from the DNA. The sample contains 90,000 to 100,000 clones, 82% of which appear only once. The source of the sample is a study of blood T cell repertoires in COVID-19. On the study more broadly: Samples taken during acute and convalescent COVID-19 were collected in the United States, Italy and Spain. From T cells, B-cell-depleted T cells, or PBMCs came the material, which was cDNA or gDNA.

This receptor was identified in an older man with active or convalescent COVID-19. The sequenced sample was peripheral blood. The J gene is TRBJ2-5, the V gene TRBV9; 11 positions match TRBD1. The CDR3 region has the DNA TGTGCCAGCAGCGTAGATGGACAGGGGGCCGAGACCCAGTACTTC. As protein: CASSVDGQGAETQYF.